A single sample gave rise to the 31 T cell receptor beta chains below, sequenced in a study of T cell repertoires in cytomegalovirus infection. These TCRs are of unknown antigen specificity. TCRdb itself ran the reads through MiXCR, one entry per CDR3 protein. Of hundreds of thousands of distinct CDR3 sequences in the sample, around a third were seen once. The sample was cultured PBMCs, taken from culture after CMV antigen stimulation. The receptors come from a human donor in good health (CMV status not recorded). Some clones in this sample may be carry-over from other donors' samples.

This clonotype has only a few counts. The chain is built from TRBV5-5 and TRBJ1-6, with D possibly being TRBD1 (5 bases). The CDR3 sequence is 13 residues long. The germline CDR1 and CDR2 sequences are SGHKS and YYEKEE (reference sequence). The V and J ends lost 7 bases and 9 bases respectively, with 14 bases between them. The CDR3 loop reads CASSGLFGSPLHF. CDR3 DNA: TGTGCCAGCTCAGGGTTGTTTGGTTCACCCCTCCACTTT.

This sequence joins TRBV19 and TRBJ2-2; 8 bases are a match to TRBD1. Germline CDR1 LNHDA, CDR2 SQIVND (reference sequence). Trimming cost V 4 bases and J 4 bases; bases outside gene matches: 8. The CDR3 has 16 amino acids. CDR3 bases: TGTGCCAGTAGTACCGATACAGGGGGTGGCACCGGGGAGCTGTTTTTT. Its translation is CASSTDTGGGTGELFF.

This sequence joins TRBV9 and TRBJ2-1, with a tentative D call TRBD2 (6 bases). The germline CDR1 and CDR2 sequences are SGDLS and YYNGEE. V lost 3 bases and J lost 6, with 13 bases in between. The CDR3 sequence is 14 residues long. The CDR3 here is CASSGGRPSNEQFF. CDR3 nucleotides: TGTGCCAGCAGCGGGGGGAGGCCCTCCAATGAGCAGTTCTTC.

This rearrangement joins TRBV20-1 to TRBJ2-3; no reliable D call. This CDR3 has 12 amino acids. V lost 6 bases and J 1 base, leaving 8 bases between the germline ends. Germline assignment: CDR1 DFQATT and CDR2 SNEGSKA (reference sequence). The CDR3 sequence is CSAGFRTDTQYF. CDR3 nucleotide sequence: TGCAGTGCAGGGTTCCGCACAGATACGCAGTATTTT.

The gene calls are TRBV12-3 or TRBV12-4 and TRBJ2-7; D call uncertain. This CDR3 region has 13 residues. V was trimmed by 2 bases and J by 4 bases, leaving 9 bases between them. This chain's CDR3 is CASSLSVRYEQYF. CDR3 DNA sequence: TGTGCCAGCAGTTTAAGCGTTCGGTACGAGCAGTACTTC.

This clonotype was detected once. This chain uses TRBV20-1 with TRBJ1-2; weak D call: TRBD1 (6 bases). Trimming removed 5 bases at V and 6 bases at J, with 16 bases between. The germline V gene encodes CDR1 DFQATT and CDR2 SNEGSKA (reference sequence). This CDR3 region has 13 residues. CDR3 amino acids: CSAFDRFLNGYTF. The CDR3, as DNA: TGCAGTGCTTTCGACAGGTTCCTCAATGGCTACACCTTC.

In this sample, this clonotype turned up many times. The chain combines TRBV7-2 with TRBJ1-2, with D unclear. The CDR3 is 14 amino acids. The V gene's germline CDR1 is SGHTA and CDR2 FQGNSA. The V and J ends lost 4 bases and 0 bases respectively, with 9 bases between them. The CDR3 nucleotides read TGTGCCAGCAGCTGGGATAGAGCTAACTATGGCTACACCTTC. Encoded protein: CASSWDRANYGYTF.

J is TRBJ2-3 and V is TRBV28; D might be TRBD1 (6 bases). Per germline, CDR1 MDHEN and CDR2 SYDVKM. The CDR3 has 14 amino acids. V was pared by 7 bases and J by 2 bases, with 13 bases between. The CDR3, as DNA: TGTGCCAGCACCCCCGGGACATCCACAGATACGCAGTATTTT. It yields the protein CASTPGTSTDTQYF.

This clonotype was found a few times. This sequence joins TRBV20-1 and TRBJ1-2, with D tentatively TRBD1 (5 bases). Germline assignment: CDR1 DFQATT and CDR2 SNEGSKA (reference sequence). The CDR3 is 12 amino acids. With 7 bases removed from V and 7 bases from J, the gap between germline ends came to 16 bases. The DNA for the CDR3 is TGCAGTGTTCTCCTCCCCGGGGGTGGCTACACCTTC. Protein product: CSVLLPGGGYTF.

The chain joins TRBV6-6 to TRBJ1-5, with 7 bases matching TRBD1. Germline-derived CDR1 and CDR2 are MNHNY and SVGAGI (reference sequence). This CDR3 is built from 15 residues. With V trimmed by 8 bases and J by 2 bases, 9 bases remained unmatched. The CDR3 bases are TGTGCCAGCGGGCGGGAGGGGGCTGGCAATCAGCCCCAGCATTTT. Translation: CASGREGAGNQPQHF.

The J gene is TRBJ2-1, the V gene TRBV7-8; possible D gene TRBD2, 7 bases. V shed 3 bases and J shed 9 bases, with 21 bases lying between them. The CDR3 runs 16 residues. CDR1 is SGHVS, CDR2 FQNEAQ, per germline. The CDR3 coding sequence is TGTGCCAGCAGCTTTGGGGGCGGGAGAAAAACTTTTGAGCAGTTCTTC. Its translation is CASSFGGGRKTFEQFF.

V gene TRBV7-2 combines with J gene TRBJ2-7; no firm D call. V lost 5 bases to trimming and J lost 8 bases, with 13 bases between them. From germline, CDR1 is SGHTA and CDR2 FQGNSA. This CDR3 has 12 amino acids. CDR3 region: CASSLLGRKQYF. The CDR3 DNA sequence: TGTGCCAGCAGCCTCTTGGGTCGCAAGCAGTACTTC.

This chain connects TRBV4-2 to TRBJ2-7; 8 nucleotides agree with TRBD1. This CDR3 is built from 15 residues. The V gene end was trimmed by 1 base and the J gene end by 5 bases; junction bases not matched to a gene: 7. Germline V gene data show CDR1 as LGHNA and CDR2 as YNFKEQ. The chain's CDR3 is CASSQVARGHHEQYF. The CDR3, as DNA: TGTGCCAGCAGCCAAGTAGCCAGGGGGCATCACGAGCAGTACTTC.

CDR3 sequence (DNA): TGTGCCAGCAGTTATAAACAGGGGGCGAACGAAAAACTGTTTTTT. This sequence encodes CASSYKQGANEKLFF. The rearrangement links TRBV27 to TRBJ1-4; TRBD1 agrees at 9 bases. Germline assignment: CDR1 MNHEY and CDR2 SMNVEV (reference sequence). The CDR3 covers 15 residues. V lost 4 bases and J lost 8; bases outside the gene matches: 8.

This clonotype was picked up a small number of times. This chain connects TRBV4-3 to TRBJ2-1, with 7 nucleotides matching TRBD2. This CDR3 has 12 residues. V dropped 3 bases and J dropped 10; count of bases not matched to a gene: 3. The V gene's germline CDR1 is LGHNA and CDR2 YSLEER. The DNA of the CDR3 is TGCGCCAGCAGCCAGGGGCGGGAGGAGCAGTTCTTC. Its translation: CASSQGREEQFF.

V and J are TRBV12-3 or TRBV12-4 and TRBJ1-1; a possible D gene is TRBD1 (5 bases). The CDR3 is 13 residues long. Trimming shortened V by 7 bases and J by 5 bases, and 14 bases separated the two germline ends. The CDR3 loop reads CASTNPWGTEAFF. The DNA for the CDR3 is TGTGCCAGCACCAATCCATGGGGGACTGAAGCTTTCTTT.

This clonotype appeared a few times. V and J are TRBV6-2 or TRBV6-3 and TRBJ2-1; D ambiguous. The CDR3 totals 12 residues. CDR1 is MNHEY and CDR2 is SVGEGT in the germline V gene. V lost 3 bases and J lost 9, with 9 bases in between. In DNA, the CDR3 is TGTGCCAGCAGTTATCCCCAGGCTGAGCAGTTCTTC. It codes for CASSYPQAEQFF.

J is TRBJ1-1 and V is TRBV28; a weak D match, TRBD1 (6 bases). There are 12 residues in the CDR3. The germline gives CDR1 MDHEN, CDR2 SYDVKM. Trimming left V 7 bases short and J 5 bases short, with 11 bases between. The CDR3 sequence is CASTITGTEAFF. The CDR3 nucleotides are TGTGCCAGCACCATAACAGGGACTGAAGCTTTCTTT.

This clonotype was seen a handful of times. The chain has TRBV19 and TRBJ2-7, with TRBD2 as a possible D gene (6 bases). CDR3 length: 14 residues. V gave up 4 bases and J gave up 5 bases, with 15 bases separating them. Germline V gives CDR1 LNHDA, CDR2 SQIVND (reference sequence). CDR3 amino acids: CASSTGTGRNEQYF. In DNA form, the CDR3 reads TGTGCCAGTAGTACCGGGACTGGGAGGAACGAGCAGTACTTC.

This clonotype appeared a few times. The chain employs TRBV7-9 and TRBJ2-7; TRBD2 aligns across 7 bases. Germline V gives CDR1 SEHNR, CDR2 FQNEAQ (reference sequence). CDR3 length: 15 residues. With V trimmed by 5 bases and J by 3 bases, 10 bases remained unmatched. The DNA of the CDR3 is TGTGCCAGCAGCCCTCGGGCGGGAGTACTCTACGAGCAGTACTTC. Its protein is CASSPRAGVLYEQYF.

This chain uses TRBV20-1 with TRBJ2-7, with D unresolved. Germline-derived CDR1 and CDR2 are DFQATT and SNEGSKA (reference sequence). The V gene lost 3 bases and the J gene lost 3 bases, with 12 bases spanning the gap. The CDR3 spans 13 residues. This chain's CDR3 is CSARGAPSYEQYF. Here the CDR3 DNA reads TGCAGTGCTAGGGGCGCCCCAAGCTACGAGCAGTACTTC.

The rearrangement uses TRBV6-6 and TRBJ2-1; 8 positions agree with TRBD2. V shed 4 bases, J shed 7 bases, and the junction held 9 bases outside the gene matches. Germline lookup yields CDR1 MNHNY and CDR2 SVGAGI (reference sequence). CDR3 length: 15 residues. The CDR3 sequence is CASSSSSGSGNEQFF. The CDR3 DNA follows: TGTGCCAGCAGTTCGTCAAGCGGGAGTGGAAATGAGCAGTTCTTC.

This clonotype appeared a few times. The chain couples TRBV7-2 to TRBJ2-7, with TRBD1 as a possible D gene (6 bases). The CDR3 spans 15 residues. V was pared by 6 bases and J by 4 bases, with 19 bases between. CDR1 SGHTA and CDR2 FQGNSA come from the germline V gene. The CDR3 bases are TGTGCCAGCAGGCTTACCTCCGGGACAAGATACGAGCAGTACTTC. It translates to CASRLTSGTRYEQYF.

This clonotype was detected only once. The chain employs TRBV9 and TRBJ2-7, with TRBD2 matching 12 bases. Germline V gives CDR1 SGDLS, CDR2 YYNGEE. The CDR3 is 16 residues long. The V and J ends lost 3 bases and 0 bases, in that order; junction bases with no gene match: 4. Written as DNA, the CDR3 is TGTGCCAGCAGCGCCCGGACTAGCGGGACCTCCTACGAGCAGTACTTC. It specifies CASSARTSGTSYEQYF.

This chain links TRBV7-1 with TRBJ2-2; 8 bases match TRBD1. TRBV7-1 qualifies as an ORF whose function is uncertain. The CDR3 length is 17 residues. V shed 5 bases and J 1 base; nucleotides not matched to a gene: 9. The chain's CDR3 is CASSGRLTGENTGELFF. CDR3 in DNA: TGTGCCAGCAGCGGACGACTGACAGGGGAGAACACCGGGGAGCTGTTTTTT.

This rearrangement joins TRBV20-1 to TRBJ1-1; D unresolved. The V gene's germline CDR1 is DFQATT and CDR2 SNEGSKA (reference sequence). Trimming pared 1 base from V and 0 bases from J, leaving 12 bases between. This CDR3 comprises 15 residues. The CDR3 DNA is TGCAGTGCTAGAGCCTTCTCAGACCTGAACACTGAAGCTTTCTTT. Its translation: CSARAFSDLNTEAFF.

This clonotype was picked up a small number of times. The rearrangement uses TRBV4-1 and TRBJ1-4; 7 positions match TRBD1. The V gene's germline CDR1 is MGHRA and CDR2 YSYEKL. Trimming at V came to 3 bases and at J to 0 bases, leaving 7 bases not matched to a gene. The CDR3 loop spans 17 amino acids. This CDR3 reads CASSQRTQGATNEKLFF. The CDR3 DNA sequence: TGCGCCAGCAGCCAGAGGACGCAGGGGGCAACTAATGAAAAACTGTTTTTT.

The gene calls are TRBV11-2 and TRBJ2-5; D not certain. The CDR3 length is 15 residues. The V gene lost 5 bases and the J gene lost 5 bases, with 18 bases spanning the gap. Looked up from germline, CDR1 is SGHAT and CDR2 is FQNNGV. In DNA, the CDR3 is TGTGCCAGCAGCGCCGACCAAATTCAAGACGAGACCCAGTACTTC. It specifies CASSADQIQDETQYF. Supplemented by reference TRBV11-2 and TRBJ2-5, the full variable domain reads EAGVAQSPRYKIIEKRQSVAFWCNPISGHATLYWYQQILGQGPKLLIQFQNNGVVDDSQLPKDRFSAERLKGVDSTLKIQPAKLEDSAVYLCASSADQIQDETQYFGPGTRLLVL.

The chain carries TRBV7-2 and TRBJ1-4; D is ambiguous. Germline-derived CDR1 and CDR2 are SGHTA and FQGNSA. This CDR3 is 16 amino acids long. V lost 5 bases to trimming and J lost 8 bases, with 21 bases between them. The CDR3 is CASSPRSHPRKEKLFF. CDR3 DNA sequence: TGTGCCAGCAGCCCCCGATCTCACCCGAGGAAGGAAAAACTGTTTTTT. The variable domain in full, completed from reference TRBV7-2 and TRBJ1-4, reads GAGVSQSPSNKVTEKGKDVELRCDPISGHTALYWYRQSLGQGLEFLIYFQGNSAPDKSGLPSDRFSAERTGGSVSTLTIQRTQQEDSAVYLCASSPRSHPRKEKLFFGSGTQLSVL.

This clonotype was picked up a small number of times. The V call is TRBV11-2, the J call TRBJ2-3; D call uncertain. CDR3 length equals 13 residues. The V end lost 2 bases, the J end lost 4 bases, and 7 bases lay between the germline ends. Germline V gene data show CDR1 as SGHAT and CDR2 as FQNNGV. The CDR3 bases are TGTGCCAGCAGCTTAACTCCTCCAGATACGCAGTATTTT. Encoded protein: CASSLTPPDTQYF.

The rearrangement joins TRBV12-3 or TRBV12-4 to TRBJ2-2; 8 bases align to TRBD1. This CDR3 region has 15 residues. Losses at the gene ends were 8 bases for V and 4 bases for J; bases not matched to a gene: 9. CDR3 nucleotides: TGTGCCAGCGTCTCCGGGACAGGTGCCACCGGGGAGCTGTTTTTT. It is translated as CASVSGTGATGELFF.